One sample yielded the 9 T cell receptor beta chains listed below, sequenced in a study of cytomegalovirus exposure and HLA in healthy donors. PCR used 60 Vbeta primers and 13 Jbeta primers. Libraries were prepared by immunoSEQ multiplex PCR; TCRdb keeps only in-frame clonotypes and omits some of them. The sample has 60,000 to 65,000 clones. Material for sequencing was PBMCs. The receptor set was obtained from a woman aged 18-29 years in good health and CMV-seronegative.

The chain employs TRBV30 and TRBJ1-5, with TRBD1 identical over 7 bases. Per germline, CDR1 GTSNPN and CDR2 SVGIG (reference sequence). Losses at the gene ends were 0 bases for V and 0 bases for J; bases not matched to a gene: 2. The CDR3 loop spans 15 amino acids. CDR3 in amino acids: CAWSVGGNSNQPQHF. The CDR3 DNA reads TGTGCCTGGAGTGTAGGGGGCAATAGCAATCAGCCCCAGCATTTT.

The chain recombines TRBV10-1 with TRBJ1-1; possibly TRBD1 for D (6 bases). The germline gives CDR1 WNHNN, CDR2 SYGVQD (reference sequence). The ends were cut back, 6 bases at V and 6 bases at J, with 17 bases in the middle. CDR3 length equals 14 residues. The CDR3 coding sequence is TGCGCCAGCAGAGGGGATCACAGGGATGCTGAAGCTTTCTTT. Translated, it gives CASRGDHRDAEAFF.

The chain recombines TRBV25-1 with TRBJ2-1; 8 nucleotides agree with TRBD1. V lost 4 bases to trimming and J lost 8 bases; unmatched junction nucleotides: 10. The germline V gene has CDR1 MGHDK and CDR2 SYGVNS. The CDR3 covers 15 residues. CDR3 sequence reads: CASSAPGQEEDEQFF. The CDR3 nucleotides read TGTGCCAGCAGTGCTCCGGGACAGGAGGAGGATGAGCAGTTCTTC.

The chain carries TRBV7-2 and TRBJ2-1; TRBD2 matches at 15 bases. The V gene end was trimmed by 6 bases and the J gene end by 0 bases; junction bases not matched to a gene: 6. The CDR3 runs to 18 residues. From germline, CDR1 is SGHTA and CDR2 FQGNSA. CDR3 sequence: CASRRTSGRVSSYNEQFF. The CDR3, as DNA: TGTGCCAGCAGAAGGACTAGCGGGAGGGTAAGCTCCTACAATGAGCAGTTCTTC.

The gene calls are TRBV7-3 and TRBJ1-2, with a tentative D call TRBD1 (5 bases). V lost 1 base to trimming and J lost 1 base, with 10 bases between them. The V gene's germline CDR1 is SGHTA and CDR2 FQGTGA. The CDR3 runs 15 residues. CDR3 amino acids: CASSLSSQGNYGYTF. The CDR3 nucleotides are TGTGCCAGCAGCTTAAGCTCCCAGGGTAACTATGGCTACACCTTC.

The V and J genes are TRBV9 and TRBJ1-3; 10 bases are a match to TRBD1. V was pared by 2 bases and J by 3 bases, with 2 bases of the junction left unmatched. The CDR3 is made up of 15 amino acids. The germline V gene encodes CDR1 SGDLS and CDR2 YYNGEE. In DNA, the CDR3 is TGTGCCAGCAGCGTCGACAGGGGGCTTGGAAACACCATATATTTT. This translates into CASSVDRGLGNTIYF. The full variable domain, rest sourced from reference TRBV9 and TRBJ1-3, is DSGVTQTPKHLITATGQRVTLRCSPRSGDLSVYWYQQSLDQGLQFLIQYYNGEERAKGNILERFSAQQFPDLHSELNLSSLELGDSALYFCASSVDRGLGNTIYFGEGSWLTVV.

The genes are TRBV6-5 and TRBJ2-1, with TRBD2 matching over 8 bases. Germline CDR1 reads MNHEY; CDR2 reads SVGAGI. The J segment lost 2 bases and the V segment lost 2 bases, leaving 2 bases of the junction unmatched. The CDR3 runs 15 residues. CDR3 protein: CASSYGAGAYNEQFF. In nucleotides, the CDR3 is TGTGCCAGCAGTTACGGAGCGGGGGCCTACAATGAGCAGTTCTTC.

The chain combines TRBV6-5 with TRBJ2-2, with TRBD1 matching 8 bases. V dropped 6 bases and J dropped 1; count of bases not matched to a gene: 4. This CDR3 contains 15 residues. From germline, CDR1 is MNHEY and CDR2 SVGAGI. This chain's CDR3 is CASRPGTGNTGELFF. CDR3 sequence (DNA): TGTGCCAGCAGGCCCGGGACAGGGAACACCGGGGAGCTGTTTTTT.

The chain recombines TRBV6-5 with TRBJ1-1; the match to TRBD1 covers 10 bases. Germline assignment: CDR1 MNHEY and CDR2 SVGAGI. Losses at the gene ends were 4 bases for V and 5 bases for J; bases not matched to a gene: 10. The CDR3 covers 16 residues. CDR3 DNA sequence: TGTGCCAGCAGTTCCGGGACAGGGGATTCTGTGACTGAAGCTTTCTTT. Its translation is CASSSGTGDSVTEAFF.